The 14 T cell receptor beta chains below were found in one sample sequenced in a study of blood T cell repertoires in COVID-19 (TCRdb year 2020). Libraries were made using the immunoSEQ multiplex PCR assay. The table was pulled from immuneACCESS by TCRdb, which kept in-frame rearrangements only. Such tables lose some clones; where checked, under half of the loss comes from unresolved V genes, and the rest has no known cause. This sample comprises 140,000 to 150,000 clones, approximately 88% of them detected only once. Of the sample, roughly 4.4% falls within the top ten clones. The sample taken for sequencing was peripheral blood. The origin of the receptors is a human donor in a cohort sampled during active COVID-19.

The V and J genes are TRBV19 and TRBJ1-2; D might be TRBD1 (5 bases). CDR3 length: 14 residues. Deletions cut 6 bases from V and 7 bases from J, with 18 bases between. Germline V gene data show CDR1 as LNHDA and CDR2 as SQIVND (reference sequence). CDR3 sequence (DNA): TGTGCCAGTAGCCCCACTTTAGGGGCGCGTGGCTACACCTTC. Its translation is CASSPTLGARGYTF.

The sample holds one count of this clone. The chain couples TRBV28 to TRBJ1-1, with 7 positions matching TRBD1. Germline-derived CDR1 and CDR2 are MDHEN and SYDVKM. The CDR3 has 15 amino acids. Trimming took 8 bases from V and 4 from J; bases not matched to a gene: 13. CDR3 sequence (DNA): TGTGCCAGCCAAGGGGTAGAGGGGGCTTCCACTGAAGCTTTCTTT. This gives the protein CASQGVEGASTEAFF. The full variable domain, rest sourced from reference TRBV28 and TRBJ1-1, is DVKVTQSSRYLVKRTGEKVFLECVQDMDHENMFWYRQDPGLGLRLIYFSYDVKMKEKGDIPEGYSVSREKKERFSLILESASTNQTSMYLCASQGVEGASTEAFFGQGTRLTVV.

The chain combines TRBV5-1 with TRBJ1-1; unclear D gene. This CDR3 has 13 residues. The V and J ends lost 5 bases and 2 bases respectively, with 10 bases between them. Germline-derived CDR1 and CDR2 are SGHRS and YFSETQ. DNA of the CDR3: TGCGCCAGCAGGGCTACTATAAACACTGAAGCTTTCTTT. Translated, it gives CASRATINTEAFF.

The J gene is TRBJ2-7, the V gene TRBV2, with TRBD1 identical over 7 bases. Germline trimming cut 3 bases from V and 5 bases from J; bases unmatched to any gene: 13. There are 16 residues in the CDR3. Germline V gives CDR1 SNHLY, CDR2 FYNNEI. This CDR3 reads CASSDVSTGVEHEQYF. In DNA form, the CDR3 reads TGTGCCAGCAGTGATGTGAGTACAGGGGTTGAGCACGAGCAGTACTTC.

CDR3 sequence reads: CASSSTGRDTQYF. CDR3 DNA: TGTGCCAGCAGCAGTACTGGGAGAGATACGCAGTATTTT. The chain joins TRBV5-6 to TRBJ2-3, with D possibly matching TRBD2 (5 bases). This CDR3 has 13 residues. V was shortened by 4 bases and J by 5 bases, with 11 bases between the two germline ends. Germline V gene sequence: CDR1 SGHDT, CDR2 YYEEEE.

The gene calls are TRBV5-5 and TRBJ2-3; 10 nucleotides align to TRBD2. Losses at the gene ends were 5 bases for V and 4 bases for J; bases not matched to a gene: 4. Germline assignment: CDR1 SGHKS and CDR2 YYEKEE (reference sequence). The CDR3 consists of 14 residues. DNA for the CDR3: TGTGCCAGCAGTCTAGCGGGAGAGGCAGATACGCAGTATTTT. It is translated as CASSLAGEADTQYF. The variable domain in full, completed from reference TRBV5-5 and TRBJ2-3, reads DAGVTQSPTHLIKTRGQQVTLRCSPISGHKSVSWYQQVLGQGPQFIFQYYEKEERGRGNFPDRFSARQFPNYSSELNVNALLLGDSALYLCASSLAGEADTQYFGPGTRLTVL.

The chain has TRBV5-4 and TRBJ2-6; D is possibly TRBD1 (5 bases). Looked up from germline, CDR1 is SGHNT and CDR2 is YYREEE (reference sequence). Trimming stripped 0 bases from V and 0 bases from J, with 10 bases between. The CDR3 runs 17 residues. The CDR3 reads CASSLVQDSSGANVLTF. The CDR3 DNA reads TGTGCCAGCAGCTTGGTACAGGATAGCTCTGGGGCCAACGTCCTGACTTTC.

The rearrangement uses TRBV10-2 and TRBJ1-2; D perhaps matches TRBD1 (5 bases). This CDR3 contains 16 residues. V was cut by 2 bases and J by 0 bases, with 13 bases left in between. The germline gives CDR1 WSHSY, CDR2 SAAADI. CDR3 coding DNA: TGCGCCAGCAGTGAGCGGCAGGCGACAGCTAACTATGGCTACACCTTC. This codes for CASSERQATANYGYTF.

The CDR3 nucleotides read TGTGCCAGCAGCCCAAGACAGCCCCTTAGCACAGATACGCAGTATTTT. Translating it yields CASSPRQPLSTDTQYF. The chain joins TRBV28 to TRBJ2-3; D might be TRBD1 (5 bases). Trimming left V 6 bases short and J 0 bases short, with 16 bases between. The CDR3 consists of 16 residues. Germline values: CDR1 MDHEN, CDR2 SYDVKM.

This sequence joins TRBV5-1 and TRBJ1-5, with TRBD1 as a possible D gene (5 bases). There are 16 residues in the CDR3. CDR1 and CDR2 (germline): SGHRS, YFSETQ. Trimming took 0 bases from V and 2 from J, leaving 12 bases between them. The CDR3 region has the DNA TGCGCCAGCAGCTTGGAGGGGAGGGGAGGCAATCAGCCCCAGCATTTT. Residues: CASSLEGRGGNQPQHF.

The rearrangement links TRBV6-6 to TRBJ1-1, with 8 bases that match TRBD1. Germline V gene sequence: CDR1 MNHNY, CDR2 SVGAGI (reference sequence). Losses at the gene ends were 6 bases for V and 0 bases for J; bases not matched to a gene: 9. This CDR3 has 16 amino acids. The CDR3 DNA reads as TGTGCCAGCAGGAGGCAGGGGGCTGACATGAACACTGAAGCTTTCTTT. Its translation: CASRRQGADMNTEAFF.

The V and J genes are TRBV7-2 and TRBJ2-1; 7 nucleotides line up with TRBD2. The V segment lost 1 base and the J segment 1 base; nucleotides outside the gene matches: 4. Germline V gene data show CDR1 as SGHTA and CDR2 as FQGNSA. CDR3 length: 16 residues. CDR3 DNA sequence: TGTGCCAGCAGCTTAGGGGGAGGGGAATCCTACAATGAGCAGTTCTTC. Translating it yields CASSLGGGESYNEQFF.

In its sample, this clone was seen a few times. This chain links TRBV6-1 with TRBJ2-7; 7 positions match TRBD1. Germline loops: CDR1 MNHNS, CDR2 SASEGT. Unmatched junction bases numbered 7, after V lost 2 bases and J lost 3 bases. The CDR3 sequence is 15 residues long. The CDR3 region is CASSELQGVHYEQYV. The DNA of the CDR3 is TGTGCCAGCAGTGAACTGCAGGGGGTGCACTACGAGCAGTACGTC.

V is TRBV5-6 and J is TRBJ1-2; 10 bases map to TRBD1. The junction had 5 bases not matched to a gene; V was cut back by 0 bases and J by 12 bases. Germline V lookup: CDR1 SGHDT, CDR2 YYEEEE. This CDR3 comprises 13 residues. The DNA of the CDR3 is TGTGCCAGCAGCTTGGAGGTGACAGGGGGCCACACCTTC. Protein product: CASSLEVTGGHTF.